A single sample is the source of the 21 T cell receptor beta chains below, sequenced in a study of shared clonotypes between healthy human individuals. TCRdb keeps only in-frame clones here, not all; method: immunoSEQ multiplex PCR. Of about a million clones detected, approximately 75% appear once; the ten largest clones hold 0.89%. The sequenced sample was memory CD4+ T cells from PBMCs. Sample subset: CD45RA-negative fraction. These receptors came from a man aged 18 to 35 in good health. Some clones in this sample may be carry-over from other donors' samples.

The V gene is TRBV28, the J gene TRBJ1-2; TRBD1 might be the D (6 bases). The CDR3 consists of 12 residues. CDR1 is MDHEN and CDR2 is SYDVKM in the germline V gene. The germline V and J ends were trimmed by 10 bases and 10 bases, with 19 bases remaining between them. The CDR3 nucleotides read TGTGCCACCCTCCCGGACAGTTTCCCCTACACCTTC. It translates to CATLPDSFPYTF.

The chain links TRBV7-9 to TRBJ1-5; D is ambiguous. The CDR3 spans 16 residues. Per germline, CDR1 SEHNR and CDR2 FQNEAQ (reference sequence). V was clipped by 0 bases and J by 3 bases, with 12 bases between them. The CDR3 bases are TGTGCCAGCAGCTTAGCGACCGGCAAGTTCAATCAGCCCCAGCATTTT. It codes for CASSLATGKFNQPQHF. Using reference TRBV7-9 and TRBJ1-5 for the parts outside the CDR3, the full variable domain is DTGVSQNPRHKITKRGQNVTFRCDPISEHNRLYWYRQTLGQGPEFLTYFQNEAQLEKSRLLSDRFSAERPKGSFSTLEIQRTEQGDSAMYLCASSLATGKFNQPQHFGDGTRLSIL.

This chain joins TRBV30 and TRBJ1-5; possible D gene TRBD1, 5 bases. Per the germline V gene, CDR1 is GTSNPN and CDR2 is SVGIG (reference sequence). Between the trimmed V and J ends, which lost 1 base and 7 bases, there was a span of 14 bases. This CDR3 is 14 amino acids long. This chain's CDR3 is CAWSASGWDQPQHF. The CDR3 DNA follows: TGTGCCTGGAGTGCTTCGGGGTGGGACCAGCCCCAGCATTTT.

This clone showed up just once. The chain carries TRBV9 and TRBJ1-1; D perhaps matches TRBD1 (6 bases). V lost 3 bases and J 3 bases, leaving 9 bases between the germline ends. Germline V gene lookup returns CDR1 SGDLS and CDR2 YYNGEE. The CDR3 spans 13 residues. CDR3 in DNA: TGTGCCAGCAGCGCAACAGGGTACACTGAAGCTTTCTTT. This translates into CASSATGYTEAFF.

This chain joins TRBV28 and TRBJ1-5; no firm D call. CDR3 length: 15 residues. Germline V gene sequence: CDR1 MDHEN, CDR2 SYDVKM. V lost 3 bases to trimming and J lost 2 bases, with 11 bases between them. The chain's CDR3 is CASSFGQRGNQPQHF. CDR3 nucleotide sequence: TGTGCCAGCAGTTTCGGGCAGCGAGGCAATCAGCCCCAGCATTTT.

This clone was counted ten times or more. The chain couples TRBV10-3 to TRBJ1-2; D gene ambiguous. Germline V gives CDR1 ENHRY, CDR2 SYGVKD. The CDR3 covers 11 residues. The V and J ends lost 2 bases and 8 bases respectively, with 6 bases between them. CDR3 coding DNA: TGTGCCATCAGTGAGGGCTCCGGCTACACCTTC. This encodes CAISEGSGYTF.

This chain connects TRBV27 to TRBJ2-5; D unclear. V was shortened by 2 bases and J by 8 bases, with 12 bases between the two germline ends. Germline V gives CDR1 MNHEY, CDR2 SMNVEV (reference sequence). This CDR3 spans 13 amino acids. The CDR3 is CASSLKVRQTQYF. CDR3 nucleotides: TGTGCCAGCAGTTTAAAAGTTAGGCAAACCCAGTACTTC.

This chain connects TRBV11-2 to TRBJ2-2, with D hard to call. This CDR3 has 16 amino acids. The germline CDR1 and CDR2 sequences are SGHAT and FQNNGV. V gave up 5 bases and J gave up 6 bases, with 19 bases separating them. The CDR3 DNA reads as TGTGCCAGCAGCCTTGCGGCGCAGGCGGTATCCGGGGAGCTGTTTTTT. Residues: CASSLAAQAVSGELFF. The full variable domain, with the rest looked up from reference TRBV11-2 and TRBJ2-2, is EAGVAQSPRYKIIEKRQSVAFWCNPISGHATLYWYQQILGQGPKLLIQFQNNGVVDDSQLPKDRFSAERLKGVDSTLKIQPAKLEDSAVYLCASSLAAQAVSGELFFGEGSRLTVL.

The chain couples TRBV28 to TRBJ1-1, with D perhaps TRBD1 (5 bases). This CDR3 spans 13 amino acids. Germline assignment: CDR1 MDHEN and CDR2 SYDVKM. The V end lost 6 bases, the J end lost 6 bases, and 14 bases lay between the germline ends. The CDR3 protein is CASSALRDAEAFF. CDR3 bases: TGTGCCAGCAGCGCCCTCAGGGACGCTGAAGCTTTCTTT.

V usage is TRBV5-4 and J usage is TRBJ2-3; 10 bases match TRBD2. V lost 0 bases, J lost 0 bases, and 10 bases stayed unmatched. Per the germline V gene, CDR1 is SGHNT and CDR2 is YYREEE (reference sequence). This CDR3 has 19 residues. The CDR3 loop is CASSLAPGLAETSTDTQYF. The CDR3 coding sequence is TGTGCCAGCAGCTTGGCCCCAGGACTAGCGGAAACTAGCACAGATACGCAGTATTTT. The full variable domain, in which reference TRBV5-4 and TRBJ2-3 provide the parts outside the CDR3, is ETGVTQSPTHLIKTRGQQVTLRCSSQSGHNTVSWYQQALGQGPQFIFQYYREEENGRGNFPPRFSGLQFPNYSSELNVNALELDDSALYLCASSLAPGLAETSTDTQYFGPGTRLTVL.

The chain joins TRBV7-8 to TRBJ2-7; TRBD2 might be the D (5 bases). Germline loops: CDR1 SGHVS, CDR2 FQNEAQ. Trimming stripped 1 base from V and 4 bases from J, with 14 bases between. CDR3 length: 15 residues. CDR3 in amino acids: CASSLVDQAGYEQYF. The CDR3 coding sequence is TGTGCCAGCAGCTTAGTGGATCAGGCGGGTTACGAGCAGTACTTC.

The table lists this clone with a few counts. The chain links TRBV9 to TRBJ2-1; D might be TRBD2 (6 bases). V lost 3 bases and J lost 1, with 11 bases in between. The CDR3 runs 15 residues. The V gene's germline CDR1 is SGDLS and CDR2 YYNGEE. The CDR3 is CASSEGLLSYNEQFF. CDR3 coding DNA: TGTGCCAGCAGCGAGGGACTCTTATCCTACAATGAGCAGTTCTTC.

V is TRBV18 and J is TRBJ2-7; unclear D gene. Germline V gene sequence: CDR1 KGHSH, CDR2 LQKENI. The CDR3 covers 15 residues. Trimming cost V 1 base and J 6 bases, with 16 bases left between them. CDR3 protein: CASSPRATGTGEQYF. DNA for the CDR3: TGTGCCAGCTCACCACGAGCGACGGGTACGGGCGAGCAGTACTTC.

The V gene is TRBV5-6, the J gene TRBJ2-6, with D perhaps TRBD1 (5 bases). Trimming removed 3 bases from V and 0 bases from J, with 16 bases in between. In germline, CDR1 is SGHDT, CDR2 YYEEEE. The CDR3 extends over 18 amino acids. DNA for the CDR3: TGTGCCAGCAGCTCGCGACAGCCCCCATACTCTGGGGCCAACGTCCTGACTTTC. It specifies CASSSRQPPYSGANVLTF.

The V call is TRBV10-1, the J call TRBJ2-4, with 12 positions matching TRBD2. Germline values: CDR1 WNHNN, CDR2 SYGVQD (reference sequence). There are 15 residues in the CDR3. The V and J ends lost 0 bases and 8 bases, in that order; junction bases with no gene match: 2. The CDR3 loop is CASSESTSGGDIQYF. Here the CDR3 DNA reads TGCGCCAGCAGTGAGTCGACTAGCGGGGGAGACATTCAGTACTTC.

On this clone itself: The junction departs from germline at one end; a sequencing error may be responsible. J is TRBJ2-1 and V is TRBV7-2, with TRBD1 as a possible D gene (6 bases). Germline CDR1 SGHTA, CDR2 FQGNSA. The CDR3 contains 16 residues. CDR3 sequence: CASSLGGIPSYNEQFF. As DNA, the CDR3 is TGTGCCAGCAGTTTAGGGGGAATTCCCTCCTACAATGAGCAGTTCTTC.

The chain employs TRBV2 and TRBJ2-3, with TRBD2 matching over 9 bases. From germline, CDR1 is SNHLY and CDR2 FYNNEI. The CDR3 consists of 14 residues. V trimming: 7 bases; J trimming: 5 bases; junction bases outside the gene matches: 7. The DNA for the CDR3 is TGTGCCAGCATGGAGCGGGAGGCGGTAGATACGCAGTATTTT. Translation: CASMEREAVDTQYF.

This chain joins TRBV6-5 and TRBJ2-1; D may be TRBD2 (6 bases). The CDR3 contains 14 residues. Per the germline V gene, CDR1 is MNHEY and CDR2 is SVGAGI. The V end was cut by 6 bases, the J end by 9 bases, with 18 bases between. The CDR3 coding sequence is TGTGCCAGCAGGATAGATAGGGAGGTCACTGAGCAGTTCTTC. Protein: CASRIDREVTEQFF.

This clone was seen just once. The CDR3 region has the DNA TGTGCCAGCAGCTTAGTAGGAGGGGGCGGATCTAACTATGGCTACACCTTC. Translating it yields CASSLVGGGGSNYGYTF. The chain couples TRBV7-9 to TRBJ1-2, with 7 bases aligning to TRBD1. The CDR3 covers 17 residues. V dropped 1 base and J dropped 0; count of bases not matched to a gene: 8. Germline V gene data show CDR1 as SEHNR and CDR2 as FQNEAQ (reference sequence).

This chain links TRBV18 with TRBJ2-7; no clear D. The V gene's germline CDR1 is KGHSH and CDR2 LQKENI. CDR3 length: 15 residues. V shed 3 bases and J shed 0 bases, with 12 bases lying between them. CDR3 in DNA: TGTGCCAGCTCACCCGCGAGCAGAGTCTCCTACGAGCAGTACTTC. The encoded protein is CASSPASRVSYEQYF.

This chain connects TRBV6-1 to TRBJ1-2, with a tentative D call TRBD1 (6 bases). The CDR3 consists of 16 residues. Germline lookup yields CDR1 MNHNS and CDR2 SASEGT. V was pared by 0 bases and J by 0 bases, with 11 bases between. CDR3 in amino acids: CASSEAGRGANYGYTF. The CDR3 DNA sequence: TGTGCCAGCAGTGAAGCGGGCAGGGGAGCTAACTATGGCTACACCTTC.